Shown below are 21 T cell receptor beta chains from a single sample sequenced in a study of blood T cell repertoires in COVID-19. Using immunoSEQ multiplex PCR, the repertoire was profiled, and TCRdb retains in-frame clones only, with some absent. This sample yields about 190,000 clones, of which 70% to 90% are seen a single time; roughly 4.6% belongs to the top ten. The material sequenced was peripheral blood. All receptors come from a woman in her seventies with active or convalescent COVID-19.

This clone has a single count. The chain joins TRBV19 to TRBJ2-1; D possibly corresponds to TRBD1 (5 bases). V was clipped by 4 bases and J by 10 bases, with 17 bases between them. Germline CDR1 LNHDA, CDR2 SQIVND (reference sequence). CDR3 length: 14 amino acids. CDR3 region: CASSTNTGVGEQFF. Written as DNA, the CDR3 is TGTGCCAGTAGTACGAATACAGGCGTCGGGGAGCAGTTCTTC.

In this sample, this clone turned up a few times. The J gene is TRBJ1-3, the V gene TRBV5-6; D not certain. The CDR3 spans 15 residues. Germline V gene sequence: CDR1 SGHDT, CDR2 YYEEEE. V gave up 4 bases and J gave up 1 base, with 12 bases separating them. The CDR3 here is CASSRLDGSGNTIYF. The CDR3, as DNA: TGTGCCAGCAGCCGACTAGACGGTTCTGGAAACACCATATATTTT.

This clone was picked up a small number of times. The chain is built from TRBV5-1 and TRBJ2-2, with 8 nucleotides matching TRBD2. The junction had 4 bases not matched to a gene; V was cut back by 6 bases and J by 0 bases. The CDR3 spans 15 residues. Germline lookup yields CDR1 SGHRS and CDR2 YFSETQ. The CDR3 region is CASTKAGANTGELFF. The CDR3 DNA sequence: TGCGCCAGCACCAAAGCGGGAGCGAACACCGGGGAGCTGTTTTTT.

The J gene is TRBJ1-3, the V gene TRBV27; the D is unclear. V lost 6 bases, J lost 0 bases, and 12 bases lay in between. There are 15 residues in the CDR3. The V gene's germline CDR1 is MNHEY and CDR2 SMNVEV (reference sequence). CDR3 nucleotides: TGTGCCAGCAGCTCCAGGCCTGGCTCTGGAAACACCATATATTTT. This encodes CASSSRPGSGNTIYF.

The chain is built from TRBV18 and TRBJ2-7; TRBD1 agrees at 9 bases. Germline assignment: CDR1 KGHSH and CDR2 LQKENI. The CDR3 totals 14 residues. The junction had 1 base not matched to a gene; V was cut back by 1 base and J by 3 bases. Here the CDR3 reads CASSPRQGVYEQYF. CDR3 nucleotides: TGTGCCAGCTCACCACGACAGGGGGTCTACGAGCAGTACTTC.

This clone was recorded a few times. V and J are TRBV19 and TRBJ1-5; D uncertain. Germline V CDR1 and CDR2: LNHDA, SQIVND (reference sequence). V lost 7 bases, J lost 3 bases, and 13 bases lay in between. The CDR3 covers 14 residues. The CDR3 spells CASMPGWNNQPQHF. As DNA, the CDR3 is TGTGCCAGTATGCCGGGTTGGAACAATCAGCCCCAGCATTTT.

As to this clone: The identical CDR3 is also encoded by other nucleotide sequences in the sample. The rearrangement uses TRBV29-1 and TRBJ2-3; D is uncertain. Germline V gene sequence: CDR1 SQVTM, CDR2 ANQGSEA. V lost 7 bases, J lost 5 bases, and 7 bases lay in between. The CDR3 extends over 10 amino acids. The CDR3 spells CSAAVDTQYF. In nucleotides, the CDR3 is TGCAGCGCTGCGGTAGATACGCAGTATTTT.

This chain links TRBV28 with TRBJ1-4; a weak D match, TRBD1 (6 bases). Germline V gene sequence: CDR1 MDHEN, CDR2 SYDVKM. CDR3 length: 15 amino acids. Deletions cut 4 bases from V and 4 bases from J, with 13 bases between. CDR3 region: CASSSTGSLNEKLFF. The CDR3 nucleotides read TGTGCCAGCAGTTCCACAGGGTCCCTTAATGAAAAACTGTTTTTT.

The rearrangement joins TRBV5-1 to TRBJ1-2; 7 nucleotides match TRBD1. Looked up from germline, CDR1 is SGHRS and CDR2 is YFSETQ. This CDR3 contains 14 residues. V dropped 4 bases and J dropped 2; count of bases not matched to a gene: 5. The CDR3 loop reads CASSPGTVNYGYTF. The CDR3 nucleotides are TGCGCCAGCAGCCCAGGGACAGTAAACTATGGCTACACCTTC.

The chain links TRBV7-3 to TRBJ2-2; 10 nucleotides match TRBD1. Trimming at V came to 4 bases and at J to 5 bases, leaving 10 bases not matched to a gene. Germline values: CDR1 SGHTA, CDR2 FQGTGA. The CDR3 is 17 amino acids. The CDR3 DNA reads TGTGCCAGCAGCTCAGCCGGGACAGGGGTAACGACCGGGGAGCTGTTTTTT. Amino acid sequence: CASSSAGTGVTTGELFF. Looking up the rest from reference TRBV7-3 and TRBJ2-2 gives the full variable domain: GAGVSQTPSNKVTEKGKYVELRCDPISGHTALYWYRQSLGQGPEFLIYFQGTGAADDSGLPNDRFFAVRPEGSVSTLKIQRTERGDSAVYLCASSSAGTGVTTGELFFGEGSRLTVL.

V and J are TRBV28 and TRBJ1-5; 12 bases fit TRBD1. There are 17 residues in the CDR3. The germline V gene has CDR1 MDHEN and CDR2 SYDVKM. After removal of 8 bases from V and 6 bases from J, the junction contained 14 bases not matched to a gene. DNA for the CDR3: TGTGCCAGCGGCCTTGATGCCGGGACAGGGGGCGGTCAGCCCCAGCATTTT. This gives the protein CASGLDAGTGGGQPQHF.

This chain links TRBV5-1 with TRBJ1-1; unclear D gene. The CDR3 is 14 amino acids. Looked up from germline, CDR1 is SGHRS and CDR2 is YFSETQ. Deletions cut 0 bases from V and 1 base from J, with 7 bases between. The CDR3 DNA reads TGCGCCAGCAGCTTGGGGACTGAGAACACTGAAGCTTTCTTT. Translation: CASSLGTENTEAFF.

This clone has a handful of counts. This chain uses TRBV7-2 with TRBJ1-6, with 7 bases identical to TRBD1. The V segment lost 1 base and the J segment 4 bases; nucleotides outside the gene matches: 4. This CDR3 is built from 16 residues. Germline assignment: CDR1 SGHTA and CDR2 FQGNSA. The CDR3 sequence: CASSLETGMYNSPLHF. The CDR3 DNA follows: TGTGCCAGCAGCTTAGAGACAGGGATGTATAATTCACCCCTCCACTTT.

The rearrangement uses TRBV6-2 or TRBV6-3 and TRBJ2-5; possible D gene TRBD1, 7 bases. This CDR3 spans 15 amino acids. V dropped 0 bases and J dropped 7 bases, with 15 bases sitting between them. In germline, CDR1 is MNHEY, CDR2 SVGEGT. DNA for the CDR3: TGTGCCAGCAGTTACTCGCGACAGGGAGGAGGGACCCAGTACTTC. It translates to CASSYSRQGGGTQYF.

The J gene is TRBJ1-1, the V gene TRBV3-1 (or the pseudogene TRBV3-2); TRBD1 matches at 7 bases. This CDR3 has 14 residues. V dropped 5 bases and J dropped 5; count of bases not matched to a gene: 8. CDR1 and CDR2 (germline): LGHDT, YNNKEL (reference sequence). The CDR3: CASSTTGAGTEAFF. In nucleotides, the CDR3 is TGTGCCAGCAGCACTACAGGGGCGGGAACTGAAGCTTTCTTT.

V usage is TRBV4-2 and J usage is TRBJ2-2; D gene uncertain. Germline V lookup: CDR1 LGHNA, CDR2 YNFKEQ. The CDR3 extends over 16 amino acids. Trimming took 0 bases from V and 4 from J, leaving 12 bases between them. CDR3 nucleotide sequence: TGTGCCAGCAGCCAAGATGGAACAGCAGTCACCGGGGAGCTGTTTTTT. Protein product: CASSQDGTAVTGELFF.

The chain carries TRBV6-6 and TRBJ2-1; TRBD1 aligns across 9 bases. J lost 15 bases, V lost 6 bases, and 15 bases had no gene match. Per germline, CDR1 MNHNY and CDR2 SVGAGI (reference sequence). The CDR3 loop spans 14 amino acids. The CDR3 coding sequence is TGTGCCAGCAGGACCGGGACAGGGCCTAGAGGGGCGTTCTTC. Translating it yields CASRTGTGPRGAFF.

The V call is TRBV23-1, the J call TRBJ2-1; 10 bases align to TRBD2. TRBV23-1 is recorded as an ORF, its role being uncertain. V lost 7 bases to trimming and J lost 9 bases; unmatched junction nucleotides: 9. The CDR3 length is 14 residues. Here the CDR3 DNA reads TGCGCCAGCACCCAGGGGCTAGCGGGAGTTGAGCAGTTCTTC. Its protein product is CASTQGLAGVEQFF.

The chain carries TRBV7-2 and TRBJ2-5; tentatively, D is TRBD2 (5 bases). Germline V gene lookup returns CDR1 SGHTA and CDR2 FQGNSA. V lost 5 bases, J lost 1 base, and 14 bases lay in between. The CDR3 has 15 residues. The CDR3 DNA reads TGTGCCAGCAGCCCTCGCAAGGGAGTCCAAGAGACCCAGTACTTC. Translation: CASSPRKGVQETQYF.

This clone has only one observation. The CDR3 coding sequence is TGTGCCAGCAGTTTACCAGGGGGCGGTGTGGGTGGCTACACCTTC. It encodes CASSLPGGGVGGYTF. The V gene is TRBV28, the J gene TRBJ1-2; 8 nucleotides match TRBD1. The V gene end was trimmed by 2 bases and the J gene end by 7 bases; junction bases not matched to a gene: 9. The CDR3 covers 15 residues. Germline V gene sequence: CDR1 MDHEN, CDR2 SYDVKM.

The chain links TRBV30 to TRBJ1-1; tentatively, D is TRBD1 (5 bases). This CDR3 is 14 amino acids long. Germline CDR1 reads GTSNPN; CDR2 reads SVGIG (reference sequence). V lost 3 bases and J 4 bases, leaving 15 bases between the germline ends. This chain's CDR3 is CAWSPGGTGTEAFF. CDR3 bases: TGTGCCTGGAGCCCTGGGGGGACGGGCACTGAAGCTTTCTTT. Using reference TRBV30 and TRBJ1-1 for the parts outside the CDR3, the full variable domain is SQTIHQWPATLVQPVGSPLSLECTVEGTSNPNLYWYRQAAGRGLQLLFYSVGIGQISSEVPQNLSASRPQDRQFILSSKKLLLSDSGFYLCAWSPGGTGTEAFFGQGTRLTVV.